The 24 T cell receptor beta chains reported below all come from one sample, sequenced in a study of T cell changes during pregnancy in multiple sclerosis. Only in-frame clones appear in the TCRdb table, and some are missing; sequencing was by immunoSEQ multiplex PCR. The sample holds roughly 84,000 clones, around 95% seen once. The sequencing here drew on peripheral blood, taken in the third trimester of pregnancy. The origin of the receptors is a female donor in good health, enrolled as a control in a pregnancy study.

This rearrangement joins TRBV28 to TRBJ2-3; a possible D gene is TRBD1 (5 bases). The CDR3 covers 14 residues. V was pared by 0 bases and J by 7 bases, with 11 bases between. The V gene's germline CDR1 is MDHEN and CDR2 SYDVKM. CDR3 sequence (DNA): TGTGCCAGCAGTTTATGGGGGCTGGGTAATACGCAGTATTTT. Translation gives CASSLWGLGNTQYF. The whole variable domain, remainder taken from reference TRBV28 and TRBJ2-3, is DVKVTQSSRYLVKRTGEKVFLECVQDMDHENMFWYRQDPGLGLRLIYFSYDVKMKEKGDIPEGYSVSREKKERFSLILESASTNQTSMYLCASSLWGLGNTQYFGPGTRLTVL.

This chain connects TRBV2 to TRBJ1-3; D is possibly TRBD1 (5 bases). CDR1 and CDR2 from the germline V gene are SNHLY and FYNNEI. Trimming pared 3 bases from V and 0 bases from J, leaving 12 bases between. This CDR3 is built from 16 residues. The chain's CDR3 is CASSDRGDISGNTIYF. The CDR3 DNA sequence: TGTGCCAGCAGTGATCGGGGGGATATCTCTGGAAACACCATATATTTT.

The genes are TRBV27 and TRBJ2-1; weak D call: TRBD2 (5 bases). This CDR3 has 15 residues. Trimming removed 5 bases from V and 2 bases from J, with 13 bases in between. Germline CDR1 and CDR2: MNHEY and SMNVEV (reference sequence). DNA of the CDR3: TGTGCCAGCAGTCCGGGGAGAAACCCCTACAATGAGCAGTTCTTC. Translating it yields CASSPGRNPYNEQFF.

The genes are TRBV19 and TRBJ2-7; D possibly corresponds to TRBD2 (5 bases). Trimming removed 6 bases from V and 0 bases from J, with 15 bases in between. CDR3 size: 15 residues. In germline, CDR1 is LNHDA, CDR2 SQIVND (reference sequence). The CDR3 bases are TGTGCCAGTAGGACCTACAGCGGTAGCTCCTACGAGCAGTACTTC. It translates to CASRTYSGSSYEQYF.

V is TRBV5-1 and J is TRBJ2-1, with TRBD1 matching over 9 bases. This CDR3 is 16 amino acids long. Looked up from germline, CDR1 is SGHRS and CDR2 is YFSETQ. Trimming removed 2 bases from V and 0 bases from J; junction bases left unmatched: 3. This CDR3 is CASSLQGASSYNEQFF. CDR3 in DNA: TGCGCCAGCAGCTTACAGGGGGCCAGCTCCTACAATGAGCAGTTCTTC.

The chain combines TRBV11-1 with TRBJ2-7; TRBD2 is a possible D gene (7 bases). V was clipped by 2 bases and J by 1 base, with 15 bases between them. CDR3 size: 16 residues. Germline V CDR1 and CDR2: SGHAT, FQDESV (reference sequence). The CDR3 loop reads CASSLLSGGRSYEQYF. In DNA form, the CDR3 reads TGTGCCAGCAGCTTATTGTCCGGGGGGCGATCCTACGAGCAGTACTTC. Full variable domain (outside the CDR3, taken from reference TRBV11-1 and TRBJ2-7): EAEVAQSPRYKITEKSQAVAFWCDPISGHATLYWYRQILGQGPELLVQFQDESVVDDSQLPKDRFSAERLKGVDSTLKIQPAELGDSAMYLCASSLLSGGRSYEQYFGPGTRLTVT.

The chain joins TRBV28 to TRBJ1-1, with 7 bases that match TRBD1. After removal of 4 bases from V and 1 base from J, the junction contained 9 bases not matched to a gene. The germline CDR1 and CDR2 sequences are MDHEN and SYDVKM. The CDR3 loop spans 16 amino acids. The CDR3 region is CASSSILRTGNTEAFF. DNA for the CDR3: TGTGCCAGCAGTTCTATCCTCAGGACAGGGAACACTGAAGCTTTCTTT.

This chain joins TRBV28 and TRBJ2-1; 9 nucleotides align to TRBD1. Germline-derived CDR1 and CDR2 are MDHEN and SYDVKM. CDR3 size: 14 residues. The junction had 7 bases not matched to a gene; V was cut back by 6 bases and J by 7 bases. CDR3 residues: CASRTGTGKNEQFF. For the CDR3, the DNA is TGTGCCAGCAGGACCGGGACAGGGAAAAATGAGCAGTTCTTC.

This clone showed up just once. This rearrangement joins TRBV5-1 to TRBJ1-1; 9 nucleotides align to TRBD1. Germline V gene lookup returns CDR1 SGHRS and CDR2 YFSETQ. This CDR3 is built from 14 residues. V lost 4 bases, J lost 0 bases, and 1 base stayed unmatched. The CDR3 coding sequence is TGCGCCAGCAGCGGACAGGGGCTGAACACTGAAGCTTTCTTT. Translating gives CASSGQGLNTEAFF.

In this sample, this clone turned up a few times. CDR3 coding DNA: TGTGCCAGTAGTATCCGAGGACAGTCCAATCAGCCCCAGCATTTT. The encoded protein is CASSIRGQSNQPQHF. The chain has TRBV19 and TRBJ1-5, with D possibly being TRBD1 (6 bases). Germline V gene sequence: CDR1 LNHDA, CDR2 SQIVND (reference sequence). There are 15 residues in the CDR3. V was trimmed by 3 bases and J by 3 bases, leaving 12 bases between them.

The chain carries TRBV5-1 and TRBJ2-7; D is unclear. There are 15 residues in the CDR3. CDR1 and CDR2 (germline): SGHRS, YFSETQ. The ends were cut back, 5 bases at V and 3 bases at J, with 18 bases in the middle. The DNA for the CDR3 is TGCGCCAGCAGGCCCAGCGAACGAACCAGCTACGAGCAGTACTTC. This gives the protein CASRPSERTSYEQYF.

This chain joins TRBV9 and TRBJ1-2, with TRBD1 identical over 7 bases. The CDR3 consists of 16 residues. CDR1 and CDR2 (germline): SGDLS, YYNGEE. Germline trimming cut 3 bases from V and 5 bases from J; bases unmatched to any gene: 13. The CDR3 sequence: CASSGRTNRGRYGYTF. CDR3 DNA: TGTGCCAGCAGCGGGAGGACCAACAGGGGAAGGTATGGCTACACCTTC.

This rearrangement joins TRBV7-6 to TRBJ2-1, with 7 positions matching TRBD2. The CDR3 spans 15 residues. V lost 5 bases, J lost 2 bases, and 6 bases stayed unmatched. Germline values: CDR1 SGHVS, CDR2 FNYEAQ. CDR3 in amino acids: CASSRTSAAYNEQFF. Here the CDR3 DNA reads TGTGCCAGCAGCCGCACTAGCGCCGCCTACAATGAGCAGTTCTTC.

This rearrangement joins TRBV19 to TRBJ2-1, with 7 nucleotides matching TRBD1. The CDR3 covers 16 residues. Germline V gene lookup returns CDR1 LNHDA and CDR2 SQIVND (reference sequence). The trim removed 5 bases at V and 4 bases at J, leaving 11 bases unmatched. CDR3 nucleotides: TGTGCCAGTAGTGCCGCCTCCGGGACAGTTTACAATGAGCAGTTCTTC. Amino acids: CASSAASGTVYNEQFF.

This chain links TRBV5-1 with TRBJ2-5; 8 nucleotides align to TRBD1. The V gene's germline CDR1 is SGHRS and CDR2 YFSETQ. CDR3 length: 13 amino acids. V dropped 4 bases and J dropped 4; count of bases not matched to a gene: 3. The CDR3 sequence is CASSQGARETQYF. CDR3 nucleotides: TGCGCCAGCAGCCAGGGGGCCCGAGAGACCCAGTACTTC.

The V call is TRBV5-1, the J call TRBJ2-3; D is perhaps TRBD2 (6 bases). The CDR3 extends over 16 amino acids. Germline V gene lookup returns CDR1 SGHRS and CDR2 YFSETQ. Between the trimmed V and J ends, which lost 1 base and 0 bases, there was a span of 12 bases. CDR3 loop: CASSLPLAESTDTQYF. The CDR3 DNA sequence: TGCGCCAGCAGCTTGCCTTTAGCGGAGAGCACAGATACGCAGTATTTT.

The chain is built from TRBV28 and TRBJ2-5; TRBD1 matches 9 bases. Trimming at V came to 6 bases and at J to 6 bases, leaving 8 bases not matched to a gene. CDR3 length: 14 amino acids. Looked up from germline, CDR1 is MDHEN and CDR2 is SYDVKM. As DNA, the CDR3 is TGTGCCAGCAGACAACAGGGGGCGCTGCAGACCCAGTACTTC. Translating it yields CASRQQGALQTQYF.

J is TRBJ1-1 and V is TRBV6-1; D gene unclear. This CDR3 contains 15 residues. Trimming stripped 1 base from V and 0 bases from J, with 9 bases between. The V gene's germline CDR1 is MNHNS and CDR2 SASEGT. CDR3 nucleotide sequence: TGTGCCAGCAGTGAAGACAGAGCCCTGAACACTGAAGCTTTCTTT. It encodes CASSEDRALNTEAFF.

In nucleotides, the CDR3 is TGTGCCAGCAGAGACCAAGCGGGACCACTTGGGGAGCAGTACTTC. It encodes CASRDQAGPLGEQYF. This rearrangement joins TRBV2 to TRBJ2-7; 7 bases are shared with TRBD2. V trimming: 6 bases; J trimming: 7 bases; junction bases outside the gene matches: 15. CDR1 SNHLY and CDR2 FYNNEI come from the germline V gene. The length of the CDR3 is 15 residues. The full variable domain, completed using reference TRBV2 and TRBJ2-7, is EPEVTQTPSHQVTQMGQEVILRCVPISNHLYFYWYRQILGQKVEFLVSFYNNEISEKSEIFDDQFSVERPDGSNFTLKIRSTKLEDSAMYFCASRDQAGPLGEQYFGPGTRLTVT.

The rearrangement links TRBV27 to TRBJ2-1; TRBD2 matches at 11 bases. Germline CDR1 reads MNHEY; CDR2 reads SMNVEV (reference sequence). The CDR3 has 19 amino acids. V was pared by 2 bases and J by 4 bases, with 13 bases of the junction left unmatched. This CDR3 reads CASSLVRGTGTSGYNEQFF. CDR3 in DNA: TGTGCCAGCAGTTTAGTTAGAGGGACCGGGACTAGCGGATACAATGAGCAGTTCTTC.

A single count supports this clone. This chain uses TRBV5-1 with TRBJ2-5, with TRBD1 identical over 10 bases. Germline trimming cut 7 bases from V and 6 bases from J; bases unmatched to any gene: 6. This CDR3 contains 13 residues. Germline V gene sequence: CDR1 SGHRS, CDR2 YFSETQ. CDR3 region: CASWDRGGKTQYF. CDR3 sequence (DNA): TGCGCCAGCTGGGACAGGGGAGGGAAGACCCAGTACTTC.

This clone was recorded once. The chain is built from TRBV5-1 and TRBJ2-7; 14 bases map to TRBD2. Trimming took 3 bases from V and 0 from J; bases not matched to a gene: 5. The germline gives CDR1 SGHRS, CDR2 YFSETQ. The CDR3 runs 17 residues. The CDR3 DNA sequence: TGCGCCAGCAGCTCGCAGGGGACTAGCGGGGGCTCCTACGAGCAGTACTTC. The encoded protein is CASSSQGTSGGSYEQYF. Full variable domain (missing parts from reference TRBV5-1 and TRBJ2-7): KAGVTQTPRYLIKTRGQQVTLSCSPISGHRSVSWYQQTPGQGLQFLFEYFSETQRNKGNFPGRFSGRQFSNSRSEMNVSTLELGDSALYLCASSSQGTSGGSYEQYFGPGTRLTVT.

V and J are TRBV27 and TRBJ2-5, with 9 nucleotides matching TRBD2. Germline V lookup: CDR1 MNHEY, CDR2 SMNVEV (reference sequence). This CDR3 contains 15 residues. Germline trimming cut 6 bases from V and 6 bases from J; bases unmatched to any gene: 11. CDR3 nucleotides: TGTGCCAGCAGACTTAGCGGGAGCCACTTCAAGACCCAGTACTTC. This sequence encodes CASRLSGSHFKTQYF.

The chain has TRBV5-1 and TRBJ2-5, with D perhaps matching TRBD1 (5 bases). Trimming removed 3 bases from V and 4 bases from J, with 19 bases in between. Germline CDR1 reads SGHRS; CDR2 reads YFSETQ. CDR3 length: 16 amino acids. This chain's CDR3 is CASSYSSWGEGETQYF. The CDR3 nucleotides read TGCGCCAGCAGCTATTCATCATGGGGCGAAGGAGAGACCCAGTACTTC.